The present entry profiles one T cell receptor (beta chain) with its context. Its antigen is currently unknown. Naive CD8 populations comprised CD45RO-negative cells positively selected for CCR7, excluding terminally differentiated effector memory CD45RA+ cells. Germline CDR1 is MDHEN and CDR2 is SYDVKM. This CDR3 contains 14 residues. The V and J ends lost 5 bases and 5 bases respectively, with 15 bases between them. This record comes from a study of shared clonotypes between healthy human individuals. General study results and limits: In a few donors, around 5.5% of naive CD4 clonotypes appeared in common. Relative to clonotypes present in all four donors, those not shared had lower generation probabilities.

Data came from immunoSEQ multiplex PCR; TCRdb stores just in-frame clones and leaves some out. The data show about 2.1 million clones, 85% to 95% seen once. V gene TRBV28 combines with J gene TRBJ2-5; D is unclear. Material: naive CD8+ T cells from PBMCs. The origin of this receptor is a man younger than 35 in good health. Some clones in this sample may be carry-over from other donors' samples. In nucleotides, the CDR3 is TGTGCCAGCAGTCCCAGAATAGCTCGGGAGACCCAGTACTTC. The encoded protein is CASSPRIARETQYF. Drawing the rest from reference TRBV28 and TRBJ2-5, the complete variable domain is DVKVTQSSRYLVKRTGEKVFLECVQDMDHENMFWYRQDPGLGLRLIYFSYDVKMKEKGDIPEGYSVSREKKERFSLILESASTNQTSMYLCASSPRIARETQYFGPGTRLLVL.